This entry lists 10 T cell receptor beta chains sequenced from one sample in a study of T-cell memory formation after mild COVID-19. From the 5' RACE reads, TCRdb called clonotypes with MiXCR, one entry per CDR3 protein. This sample has around 340,000 distinct CDR3 sequences, with approximately 15% found just once. The sample taken for sequencing was PBMCs or a T cell subset sorted from them (not recorded which). The receptors here all came from a man between 18 and 29 years old who had mild COVID-19 (a few samples of this study predate the infection). Cell type and time point are not known.

Ten or more counts support this clonotype. The chain employs TRBV5-1 and TRBJ2-5; 7 nucleotides line up with TRBD2. From germline, CDR1 is SGHRS and CDR2 YFSETQ. CDR3 length: 15 amino acids. With V trimmed by 0 bases and J by 4 bases, 6 bases remained unmatched. Here the CDR3 DNA reads TGCGCCAGCAGCTTGGCCTTATCGGGGGGAGAGACCCAGTACTTC. It is translated as CASSLALSGGETQYF.

V usage is TRBV7-2 and J usage is TRBJ1-2; no clear D. CDR1 is SGHTA and CDR2 is FQGNSA in the germline V gene. V gave up 4 bases and J gave up 0 bases, with 9 bases separating them. The CDR3 contains 14 residues. CDR3 in DNA: TGTGCCAGCAGCTCGTCCTCTTCTAACTATGGCTACACCTTC. It translates to CASSSSSSNYGYTF.

This clonotype was seen a few times. V and J are TRBV3-1 and TRBJ2-3; 9 nucleotides line up with TRBD2. Germline loops: CDR1 LGHDT, CDR2 YNNKEL (reference sequence). The ends lost 4 bases at V and 1 base at J; junction bases unmatched: 3. The CDR3 spans 15 residues. The CDR3 loop is CASSLAGDGTDTQYF. The CDR3 nucleotides read TGTGCCAGCAGCCTAGCGGGGGACGGCACAGATACGCAGTATTTT.

This chain uses TRBV24-1 with TRBJ1-5; unclear D gene. Germline CDR1 is KGHDR and CDR2 is SFDVKD. Between the trimmed V and J ends, which lost 4 bases and 4 bases, there was a span of 13 bases. The CDR3 is 15 residues long. The CDR3 protein is CATSDPREKNQPQHF. CDR3 nucleotides: TGTGCCACCAGTGACCCGAGGGAGAAAAATCAGCCCCAGCATTTT.

This clonotype was found a few times. V gene TRBV5-5 combines with J gene TRBJ2-7; possible D gene TRBD1, 5 bases. The CDR3 consists of 14 residues. Germline loops: CDR1 SGHKS, CDR2 YYEKEE (reference sequence). The V gene lost 0 bases and the J gene lost 7 bases, with 14 bases spanning the gap. CDR3 loop: CASSLELGAKEQYV. The CDR3 DNA sequence: TGTGCCAGCAGCTTGGAGCTAGGGGCGAAGGAGCAGTACGTC.

This clonotype was seen at least ten times. The chain is built from TRBV12-3 or TRBV12-4 and TRBJ2-7; no firm D call. The length of the CDR3 is 12 residues. With 7 bases removed from V and 6 bases from J, the gap between germline ends came to 13 bases. The CDR3 loop reads CASKWVTGEQYF. CDR3 nucleotide sequence: TGTGCCAGCAAGTGGGTAACGGGCGAGCAGTACTTC.

This chain links TRBV7-9 with TRBJ1-6; D gene unclear. The CDR3 runs to 16 residues. The ends were cut back, 0 bases at V and 0 bases at J, with 6 bases in the middle. Germline assignment: CDR1 SEHNR and CDR2 FQNEAQ (reference sequence). The CDR3 spells CASSLALGSYNSPLHF. The DNA for the CDR3 is TGTGCCAGCAGCTTAGCGCTCGGCTCCTATAATTCACCCCTCCACTTT. Full variable domain (rest looked up from reference TRBV7-9 and TRBJ1-6): DTGVSQNPRHKITKRGQNVTFRCDPISEHNRLYWYRQTLGQGPEFLTYFQNEAQLEKSRLLSDRFSAERPKGSFSTLEIQRTEQGDSAMYLCASSLALGSYNSPLHFGNGTRLTVT.

This clonotype occurred a few times. J is TRBJ1-5 and V is TRBV20-1; possible D gene TRBD1, 5 bases. The CDR3 is 12 amino acids. Per germline, CDR1 DFQATT and CDR2 SNEGSKA (reference sequence). V lost 3 bases and J 5 bases, leaving 8 bases between the germline ends. The CDR3 nucleotides are TGCAGTGCTAGTGGGGGGTATCAGCCCCAGCATTTT. Translation gives CSASGGYQPQHF.

The chain has TRBV4-1 and TRBJ2-5, with a tentative D call TRBD2 (6 bases). In germline, CDR1 is MGHRA, CDR2 YSYEKL. Deletions cut 3 bases from V and 9 bases from J, with 17 bases between. The CDR3 is made up of 14 amino acids. The CDR3 reads CASSQRLETVAQYF. In nucleotides, the CDR3 is TGCGCCAGCAGCCAGCGACTAGAGACCGTGGCCCAGTACTTC.

This clonotype showed up just a few times. The V call is TRBV20-1, the J call TRBJ1-6, with 7 bases matching TRBD1. The V gene's germline CDR1 is DFQATT and CDR2 SNEGSKA (reference sequence). V lost 1 base to trimming and J lost 8 bases; unmatched junction nucleotides: 8. This CDR3 has 15 residues. This CDR3 is CSARGAGGYDSPLHF. In DNA form, the CDR3 reads TGCAGTGCTAGAGGGGCAGGGGGTTACGATTCACCCCTCCACTTT.